The rows below give T cell receptor beta chains drawn from one sample of a study of CD8 T cells in ankylosing spondylitis. TCRdb used MiXCR to reprocess the 5' RACE reads, holding one entry per CDR3 protein. The sample consists of 230,000 or so distinct CDR3 sequences, about a sixth of them appearing once. Sequenced sample: blood, either unsorted or a sorted T cell fraction (not recorded which). The receptor source for this set is a male donor with ankylosing spondylitis or in good health (not recorded which). The conserved cysteine and the conserved F or W are not part of the CDR3 here. Fields, in order: clone size, CDR3 length, J gene, V gene, CDR3 protein. Clone size is stated in some rows and not others, as once, few, many or a class when expanded.

>few|14|TRBJ2-3|TRBV2
ASKGTRTPYTDTQY
>.|12|TRBJ1-1|TRBV20-1
SASPEFLTAQAF
>.|13|TRBJ2-1|TRBV29-1
SVEVRDRGGLEQF
>.|15|TRBJ2-3|TRBV7-9
ASSLGGPQTGTDTQY
>few|11|TRBJ2-7|TRBV10-3
AISEGKTYEQY
>few|11|TRBJ1-5|TRBV6-1
ASSGQGYQPQH
>few|10|TRBJ2-7|TRBV10-3
AIGSGGGEQY
>.|7|TRBJ1-1|TRBV20-1
SAALGAF
>few|13|TRBJ1-2|TRBV7-9
ASSLMAGGGNGYT
>many|13|TRBJ2-3|TRBV5-1
ASSLGDTSTDTQY
>many|10|TRBJ1-1|TRBV6-2/TRBV6-3
ASSYPQAEAF
>.|15|TRBJ2-1|TRBV6-1
ASSLDRREGSYNEQF
>.|14|TRBJ2-1|TRBV20-1
SAMTSGRGFLIEQF
>many|13|TRBJ2-1|TRBV5-1
ASSLAELGKDEQF
>.|13|TRBJ2-3|TRBV29-1
SVEGLKGTTDTQY
>.|11|TRBJ2-1|TRBV20-1
SARVGGHNEQF
>.|13|TRBJ2-7|TRBV29-1
SARGLAGVGDEQY
>.|15|TRBJ2-1|TRBV5-6
ASSLFLSGDPYNEQF
>many|17|TRBJ2-3|TRBV13
ASSSITSGSSGFTDTQY
>few|18|TRBJ2-7|TRBV15
ATSSSTGVAGEGSPYEQY
>few|16|TRBJ2-3|TRBV4-2
ASSQLVAPSGSSDTQY
>.|12|TRBJ1-5|TRBV2
ASTDRIGTQPQH